One and the same sample provided the 8 T cell receptor beta chains below, sequenced in a study of blood T cells in healthy people across ages. Primers used in a second PCR of roughly 6 to 12 cycles were a sample-barcoded 5' primer and a J-beta primer mix. TCRdb fed the 5' RACE reads into MiXCR, producing one record per CDR3 protein. Of about 780,000 distinct CDR3 sequences in the sample, 60% to 80% were seen once. The sequenced sample consisted of blood. The receptors stem from a man in his thirties or forties in good health.

On this clonotype: Mismatch with germline at one junction end may stem from a read error. The V gene is TRBV6-2 or TRBV6-3, the J gene TRBJ2-3; D may be TRBD1 (5 bases). The CDR3 has 17 residues. Germline CDR1 MNHEY, CDR2 SVGEGT. The CDR3 DNA reads as TGTGCCAGCAGTTACTCTCTAGGAGACAGCTACACAGATACGCGGTATTTT. Encoded protein: CASSYSLGDSYTDTRYF.

The chain couples TRBV6-5 to TRBJ2-1, with a weak D call TRBD1 (6 bases). The CDR3 has 13 amino acids. Germline V gives CDR1 MNHEY, CDR2 SVGAGI. Trimming shortened V by 6 bases and J by 6 bases, and 12 bases separated the two germline ends. The CDR3 coding sequence is TGTGCCAGCAGGCTAGGGGGTTTCAATGAGCAGTTCTTC. Protein sequence: CASRLGGFNEQFF.

The V gene is TRBV2, the J gene TRBJ1-5; no definite D call. CDR1 and CDR2 (germline): SNHLY, FYNNEI. V shed 6 bases and J shed 3 bases, with 9 bases lying between them. This CDR3 contains 13 residues. In nucleotides, the CDR3 is TGTGCCAGCAGGAGGGCAAACAATCAGCCCCAGCATTTT. Protein sequence: CASRRANNQPQHF.

This clonotype was seen a handful of times. The chain links TRBV12-3 or TRBV12-4 to TRBJ2-6; D ambiguous. The V gene lost 3 bases and the J gene lost 1 base, with 10 bases spanning the gap. The CDR3 is made up of 16 amino acids. CDR3: CASSFPSGSGANVLTF. The CDR3 DNA sequence: TGTGCCAGCAGTTTCCCCTCTGGTTCTGGGGCCAACGTCCTGACTTTC.

This chain joins TRBV10-3 and TRBJ1-5, with no clear D. V lost 3 bases and J 8 bases, leaving 11 bases between the germline ends. The CDR3 extends over 13 amino acids. Germline V CDR1 and CDR2: ENHRY, SYGVKD. The CDR3 bases are TGTGCCATCAGTGACCGGGAGCCAGAGCCCCAGCATTTT. It codes for CAISDREPEPQHF.

This rearrangement joins TRBV20-1 to TRBJ2-1; TRBD1 is a possible D gene (6 bases). Trimming left V 3 bases short and J 2 bases short, with 14 bases between. The CDR3 covers 15 residues. The germline gives CDR1 DFQATT, CDR2 SNEGSKA (reference sequence). In DNA form, the CDR3 reads TGCAGTGCTAGCCCCCTAGGGGGAACCTACAATGAGCAGTTCTTC. This codes for CSASPLGGTYNEQFF.

This chain uses TRBV7-9 with TRBJ1-1; unclear D gene. V was shortened by 5 bases and J by 1 base, with 14 bases between the two germline ends. The germline CDR1 and CDR2 sequences are SEHNR and FQNEAQ (reference sequence). The CDR3 spans 15 residues. CDR3 protein: CASSPGRVGNTEAFF. In DNA, the CDR3 is TGTGCCAGCAGCCCAGGACGGGTGGGGAACACTGAAGCTTTCTTT.

The sample holds a few counts of this clonotype. The chain uses TRBV7-2 and TRBJ2-1; D ambiguous. Germline V gives CDR1 SGHTA, CDR2 FQGNSA. There are 15 residues in the CDR3. Trimming took off 5 bases at V and 2 bases at J, with 13 bases between the two ends. The CDR3 loop is CASSPAHSAYNEQFF. The CDR3 region has the DNA TGTGCCAGCAGCCCGGCGCACAGTGCCTACAATGAGCAGTTCTTC. The whole variable domain, remainder taken from reference TRBV7-2 and TRBJ2-1, is GAGVSQSPSNKVTEKGKDVELRCDPISGHTALYWYRQSLGQGLEFLIYFQGNSAPDKSGLPSDRFSAERTGGSVSTLTIQRTQQEDSAVYLCASSPAHSAYNEQFFGPGTRLTVL.